The source of this TCR beta chain is a study of response to subunit inactivated influenza vaccine. The length of the CDR3 is 16 residues. V trimming: 7 bases; J trimming: 4 bases; junction bases outside the gene matches: 16. Germline values: CDR1 SGHRS, CDR2 YFSETQ. TCRdb reprocessed the RT-PCR reads with MiXCR, giving one entry per CDR3 protein. Seen here are roughly 650,000 distinct CDR3 sequences, approximately 14% observed once, and the top ten hold approximately 7.6%. This TCR derives from a man aged 50 to 60 who received an inactivated influenza vaccine. Here the sequenced sample was PBMCs from blood, taken approximately 15 days before vaccination. The chain links TRBV5-1 to TRBJ1-1, with TRBD1 matching over 7 bases. The chain's CDR3 is CASSTGQGGRSTEAFF. The CDR3 nucleotides are TGCGCCAGCTCAACCGGTCAGGGGGGGCGGAGCACTGAAGCTTTCTTT.